This T cell receptor beta chain stems from a study of T cell responses to AZD1222 COVID-19 vaccine. Produced via immunoSEQ multiplex PCR; TCRdb's table is partial and in-frame only. The table includes 200,000 to 300,000 clones, more than 85% detected once. Broader study findings: Elevations in Spike-specific TCR breadth and depth followed administration of two AZD1222 doses.

Comments on this clone: Its antigen is not identified.

The starting material was peripheral blood, obtained on day 0 of AZD1222 vaccination. This TCR was recovered from an adult in good health.

CDR3 nucleotides: TGTGCCAGCAGCCCCGGAGCGGGAGGGTTCTACAATGAGCAGTTCTTC. It encodes CASSPGAGGFYNEQFF. This sequence joins TRBV7-2 and TRBJ2-1; TRBD2 matches at 10 bases. V gave up 5 bases and J gave up 3 bases; unmatched junction bases: 7. Germline CDR1 is SGHTA and CDR2 is FQGNSA. This CDR3 has 16 residues.